The 11 T cell receptor beta chains reported below all come from one sample, sequenced in a study of blood T cell repertoires in COVID-19. The table came from immunoSEQ multiplex PCR; TCRdb's copy has only in-frame clones and leaves some out. The repertoire holds about 250,000 clones, approximately 86% seen once, with approximately 1.3% in the top ten. Sequenced material: peripheral blood. These receptors all come from an elderly man with acute or convalescent COVID-19.

The genes are TRBV7-2 and TRBJ2-1; D gene unclear. The V and J ends lost 1 base and 5 bases respectively, with 6 bases between them. The germline V gene has CDR1 SGHTA and CDR2 FQGNSA. The CDR3 runs to 13 residues. The CDR3 DNA reads TGTGCCAGCAGCTTAGGCGCTAACAATGAGCAGTTCTTC. Amino acids: CASSLGANNEQFF.

The chain has TRBV6-2 or TRBV6-3 and TRBJ2-7, with TRBD2 identical over 11 bases. V dropped 5 bases and J dropped 8; count of bases not matched to a gene: 11. Per germline, CDR1 MNHEY and CDR2 SVGEGT. This CDR3 comprises 15 residues. CDR3 DNA: TGTGCCAGCAGTCTACTAGCGGGGGCTACCTCACAGCAGTACTTC. Translated: CASSLLAGATSQQYF.

V gene TRBV7-2 combines with J gene TRBJ2-2, with a possible D match to TRBD1 (5 bases). Germline V CDR1 and CDR2: SGHTA, FQGNSA. V was shortened by 4 bases and J by 1 base, with 10 bases between the two germline ends. CDR3 length: 15 residues. For the CDR3, the DNA is TGTGCCAGCAGCTCAGGGCCTAAGAACACCGGGGAGCTGTTTTTT. Protein sequence: CASSSGPKNTGELFF.

The V call is TRBV3-1 (or the pseudogene TRBV3-2), the J call TRBJ2-7; D gene unclear. V gave up 0 bases and J gave up 0 bases, with 9 bases separating them. Germline V gene lookup returns CDR1 LGHDT and CDR2 YNNKEL (reference sequence). The CDR3 length is 15 residues. For the CDR3, the DNA is TGTGCCAGCAGCCAAGATATGAGTAGCTCCTACGAGCAGTACTTC. Translating it yields CASSQDMSSSYEQYF.

V usage is TRBV7-2 and J usage is TRBJ2-7; no clear D gene. Germline-derived CDR1 and CDR2 are SGHTA and FQGNSA. V shed 2 bases and J shed 3 bases, with 5 bases lying between them. This CDR3 comprises 12 residues. CDR3 amino acids: CASSLTRYEQYF. As DNA, the CDR3 is TGTGCCAGCAGCTTAACGCGCTACGAGCAGTACTTC.

This chain links TRBV19 with TRBJ1-2; tentative D call: TRBD1 (5 bases). The CDR3 length is 12 residues. V lost 7 bases, J lost 4 bases, and 10 bases lay in between. Germline V gene sequence: CDR1 LNHDA, CDR2 SQIVND (reference sequence). CDR3: CASMDNAYGYTF. In DNA form, the CDR3 reads TGTGCCAGTATGGACAACGCCTATGGCTACACCTTC.

This chain connects TRBV18 to TRBJ1-2; 9 bases map to TRBD1. J lost 3 bases, V lost 2 bases, and 7 bases had no gene match. The CDR3 loop spans 16 amino acids. Germline assignment: CDR1 KGHSH and CDR2 LQKENI. CDR3: CASSPNTGGADYGYTF. The CDR3, as DNA: TGTGCCAGCTCACCAAACACAGGGGGCGCGGACTATGGCTACACCTTC.

The chain combines TRBV24-1 with TRBJ2-1; 8 positions match TRBD2. Germline V gene lookup returns CDR1 KGHDR and CDR2 SFDVKD. J lost 3 bases, V lost 4 bases, and 7 bases had no gene match. The CDR3 length is 16 residues. The CDR3 spells CATSDLRGGSYNEQFF. The CDR3 nucleotides are TGTGCCACCAGTGACCTCCGGGGGGGGAGCTACAATGAGCAGTTCTTC.

V is TRBV15 and J is TRBJ1-2; a possible D gene is TRBD1 (5 bases). Looked up from germline, CDR1 is LNHNV and CDR2 is YYDKDF (reference sequence). Trimming pared 5 bases from V and 0 bases from J, leaving 13 bases between. The CDR3 covers 15 residues. The CDR3 nucleotides read TGTGCCACCAGCGGAATTGACAGAGCTAACTATGGCTACACCTTC. It translates to CATSGIDRANYGYTF. Supplemented by reference TRBV15 and TRBJ1-2, the full variable domain reads DAMVIQNPRYQVTQFGKPVTLSCSQTLNHNVMYWYQQKSSQAPKLLFHYYDKDFNNEADTPDNFQSRRPNTSFCFLDIRSPGLGDTAMYLCATSGIDRANYGYTFGSGTRLTVV.

V gene TRBV7-2 combines with J gene TRBJ1-2, with D hard to call. Trimming removed 3 bases at V and 5 bases at J, with 13 bases between. There are 14 residues in the CDR3. CDR1 and CDR2 from the germline V gene are SGHTA and FQGNSA. The DNA for the CDR3 is TGTGCCAGCAGCTTGGCCCAAGCGGGGTATGGCTACACCTTC. Encoded protein: CASSLAQAGYGYTF.

The V and J genes are TRBV6-2 or TRBV6-3 and TRBJ1-5; D possibly corresponds to TRBD1 (5 bases). The CDR3 runs 15 residues. Looked up from germline, CDR1 is MNHEY and CDR2 is SVGEGT. Trimming left V 0 bases short and J 5 bases short, with 11 bases between. CDR3 DNA: TGTGCCAGCAGTTACTCGTCAGGGAGGCATCAGCCCCAGCATTTT. Translation: CASSYSSGRHQPQHF.